This is a list of T cell receptor beta chains from one sample in a study of T-cell memory formation after mild COVID-19. TCRdb re-analysed the 5' RACE reads in MiXCR, keeping a single row per CDR3 protein. The table has 120,000 or so distinct CDR3 sequences, roughly 15% seen once; the top ten hold approximately 15%. The sample taken for sequencing was PBMCs or a T cell subset sorted from them (not recorded which). These TCRs come from an adult woman who had mild COVID-19 (a few samples of this study predate the infection). Cell type and time point are not known. The CDR3 runs from the conserved cysteine through the conserved F or W. The D gene is left open where the match is weak. Clone size is shown for a subset of rows, as once, few, many or a class of expanded clone.

size	D	V	J	CDR3	DNA
few	-	TRBV9	TRBJ2-2	CASSVMTANTGELFF	TGTGCCAGCAGCGTGATGACAGCGAACACCGGGGAGCTGTTTTTT
-	TRBD1	TRBV5-1	TRBJ1-1	CASSSGQAYPNTEAFF	TGCGCCAGCAGCTCAGGACAGGCCTACCCTAACACTGAAGCTTTCTTT
-	-	TRBV5-1	TRBJ1-6	CASSLPIYNSPLHF	TGCGCCAGCAGCTTGCCGATCTATAATTCACCCCTCCACTTT
-	-	TRBV4-2	TRBJ1-1	CASSLEGTGKNTEAFF	TGTGCCAGCAGCCTAGAGGGTACAGGGAAGAACACTGAAGCTTTCTTT
-	-	TRBV11-2	TRBJ2-3	CASSPGGSGGYTDTQYF	TGTGCCAGCAGCCCAGGGGGGTCGGGGGGCTACACAGATACGCAGTATTTT
-	TRBD1	TRBV6-1	TRBJ2-7	CASSPWTGSRSYEQYF	TGTGCCAGCAGTCCCTGGACAGGGTCCCGCTCCTACGAGCAGTACTTC
-	TRBD1	TRBV12-3/TRBV12-4	TRBJ2-2	CASSPNLGTGRSGELFF	TGTGCCAGCAGTCCGAACCTAGGGACAGGGAGGTCCGGGGAGCTGTTTTTT
few	TRBD1	TRBV18	TRBJ1-2	CASSPPGRTGDYGYTF	TGTGCCAGCTCACCCCCCGGGAGAACAGGGGACTATGGCTACACCTTC
-	TRBD2	TRBV6-2/TRBV6-3	TRBJ2-1	CASSYFSLALDDEQFF	TGTGCCAGCAGTTACTTTTCACTAGCGCTGGACGATGAGCAGTTCTTC
few	TRBD1	TRBV12-3/TRBV12-4	TRBJ2-1	CASSLVSRGNSSYNEQFF	TGTGCCAGCAGTTTAGTATCCAGGGGGAATAGCTCCTACAATGAGCAGTTCTTC
-	TRBD1	TRBV6-5	TRBJ1-2	CASRSHWDRGDGYTF	TGTGCCAGCAGATCCCACTGGGACAGGGGGGATGGCTACACCTTC
-	TRBD2	TRBV4-1	TRBJ2-7	CASSQDWTSGGMKYF	TGCGCCAGCAGCCAAGATTGGACTAGCGGGGGAATGAAGTACTTC
-	-	TRBV30	TRBJ1-5	CAWSSGYNQPQHF	TGTGCCTGGAGTTCAGGATACAATCAGCCCCAGCATTTT
-	-	TRBV7-9	TRBJ2-3	CASSSPRVGDGDTQYF	TGTGCCAGCAGCTCCCCTCGCGTCGGGGACGGGGATACGCAGTATTTT
-	-	TRBV27	TRBJ1-5	CARSFIPRQPQHF	TGTGCCAGAAGTTTTATCCCTCGGCAGCCCCAGCATTTT
-	TRBD2	TRBV7-8	TRBJ2-1	CASSRGLASSGIYNEQFF	TGTGCCAGCAGCCGGGGACTAGCGTCCTCTGGGATCTACAATGAGCAGTTCTTC
-	-	TRBV9	TRBJ2-3	CASSVDSDTQYF	TGTGCCAGCAGCGTAGATTCAGATACGCAGTATTTT
-	TRBD2	TRBV9	TRBJ2-2	CASSVSGGRAFGELFF	TGTGCCAGCAGCGTAAGCGGCGGGAGGGCCTTCGGGGAGCTGTTTTTT
-	-	TRBV20-1	TRBJ1-3	CSARAPDFGGGNTIYF	TGCAGTGCTAGAGCTCCCGACTTCGGGGGCGGAAACACCATATATTTT
-	-	TRBV12-3/TRBV12-4	TRBJ2-3	CASRPLNRADTQYF	TGTGCCAGCAGACCACTTAACAGGGCAGATACGCAGTATTTT
-	-	TRBV6-2/TRBV6-3	TRBJ2-1	CASRREFLNGEQFF	TGTGCCAGCAGAAGGGAGTTTCTAAACGGGGAGCAGTTCTTC
-	TRBD1	TRBV29-1	TRBJ2-7	CSVGQGEAREQYF	TGCAGCGTCGGACAGGGAGAGGCCCGCGAGCAGTACTTC
-	-	TRBV12-3/TRBV12-4	TRBJ2-7	CASSSRGITYEQYF	TGTGCCAGCAGCTCCAGAGGGATCACCTACGAGCAGTACTTC
-	-	TRBV5-1	TRBJ1-5	CASSLAPGINQPQHF	TGCGCCAGCAGCTTGGCGCCAGGCATTAATCAGCCCCAGCATTTT
many	-	TRBV21-1	TRBJ2-7	CASSPYEQYF	TGTGCCAGCAGCCCCTACGAGCAGTACTTC
-	-	TRBV30	TRBJ2-3	CAWSVSFVGGGTDTQYF	TGTGCCTGGAGTGTAAGTTTCGTAGGCGGGGGCACAGATACGCAGTATTTT
few	-	TRBV13	TRBJ2-2	CASSLEINQGGELFF	TGTGCCAGCAGCTTAGAAATCAACCAGGGCGGGGAGCTGTTTTTT
few	-	TRBV4-1	TRBJ2-7	CASSQGGVGRGGYEQYF	TGCGCCAGCAGCCAAGGGGGTGTGGGCCGAGGTGGCTACGAGCAGTACTTC
few	-	TRBV3-1	TRBJ2-7	CASSPPRGAMSYEQYF	TGTGCCAGCAGCCCACCCCGGGGGGCGATGTCCTACGAGCAGTACTTC
few	TRBD1	TRBV30	TRBJ1-1	CAWSFRGTEAFF	TGTGCCTGGAGTTTCAGGGGGACTGAAGCTTTCTTT
few	TRBD1	TRBV7-2	TRBJ2-1	CASRPLGRQGNNEQFF	TGTGCCAGCAGACCCCTTGGGAGACAGGGAAACAATGAGCAGTTCTTC
-	-	TRBV7-3	TRBJ2-1	CASSSYSGTGFNEQFF	TGTGCCAGCAGCTCCTACTCCGGGACTGGGTTCAATGAGCAGTTCTTC
few	-	TRBV5-1	TRBJ2-7	CASSWSSGNYEQYF	TGCGCCAGCAGCTGGAGTAGCGGAAACTACGAGCAGTACTTC
-	-	TRBV27	TRBJ1-1	CASSPLQRVGRGTEAFF	TGTGCCAGCAGTCCCCTTCAGCGAGTAGGGAGAGGAACTGAAGCTTTCTTT
once	TRBD2	TRBV11-1	TRBJ2-3	CASSLEAGGTDTQYF	TGTGCCAGCAGCTTAGAGGCGGGAGGAACAGATACGCAGTATTTT
few	TRBD1	TRBV7-2	TRBJ2-7	CASSSGQGTSYEQYF	TGTGCCAGCAGTTCGGGACAGGGTACGTCCTACGAGCAGTACTTC
few	TRBD1	TRBV7-9	TRBJ1-2	CASSLGWDRVTYGYTF	TGTGCCAGCAGCTTAGGCTGGGACAGGGTAACCTATGGCTACACCTTC
few	-	TRBV5-1	TRBJ1-4	CASSTTVGHEKLFF	TGCGCCAGCAGCACGACAGTCGGGCATGAAAAACTGTTTTTT
-	-	TRBV5-1	TRBJ2-4	CASSLGQGFIQYF	TGCGCCAGCAGCTTGGGTCAGGGGTTCATTCAGTACTTC
few	-	TRBV2	TRBJ2-5	CASSEGLPGETQYF	TGTGCCAGCAGTGAAGGGCTCCCAGGAGAGACCCAGTACTTC
-	TRBD1	TRBV4-1	TRBJ1-1	CASSLLGQGGTEAFF	TGCGCCAGCAGCCTTCTGGGACAGGGTGGGACTGAAGCTTTCTTT
few	-	TRBV29-1	TRBJ2-1	CSVARGNEQFF	TGCAGCGTCGCGCGGGGCAATGAGCAGTTCTTC
few	TRBD2	TRBV11-3	TRBJ2-5	CASSLRLAGVETQYF	TGTGCCAGCAGCTTGCGTCTAGCGGGAGTAGAGACCCAGTACTTC
-	-	TRBV6-1	TRBJ2-7	CASSIKYTYEQYF	TGTGCCAGCAGTATAAAGTACACATACGAGCAGTACTTC
-	TRBD2	TRBV6-5	TRBJ2-2	CASRGTSGHRSGELFF	TGTGCCAGCAGAGGGACTAGCGGCCACCGGTCCGGGGAGCTGTTTTTT
-	TRBD1	TRBV12-3/TRBV12-4	TRBJ2-7	CASRKDREVYEQYF	TGTGCCAGCAGGAAGGACAGGGAGGTCTACGAGCAGTACTTC
-	-	TRBV12-3/TRBV12-4	TRBJ2-3	CASSLGESTDTQYF	TGTGCCAGCAGTTTGGGAGAAAGCACAGATACGCAGTATTTT
-	TRBD1	TRBV5-1	TRBJ2-7	CASRLNSRDRATEQYF	TGCGCCAGCAGGTTAAACTCCCGGGACAGGGCAACCGAGCAGTACTTC
-	TRBD2	TRBV24-1	TRBJ2-1	CATSDESAGGRNEQFF	TGTGCCACCAGTGACGAGTCGGCGGGAGGAAGGAATGAGCAGTTCTTC
-	-	TRBV15	TRBJ2-5	CATEGIRYQETQYF	TGTGCCACCGAAGGTATCCGCTACCAAGAGACCCAGTACTTC
few	-	TRBV18	TRBJ2-5	CASSPPSRAQETQYF	TGTGCCAGCTCACCGCCTTCAAGAGCCCAAGAGACCCAGTACTTC
-	TRBD1	TRBV6-2/TRBV6-3	TRBJ2-7	CASSTTSGQGVYEQYF	TGTGCCAGCAGTACCACCTCGGGACAGGGGGTGTACGAGCAGTACTTC
-	-	TRBV24-1	TRBJ2-5	CATSDFLPGTAETQYF	TGTGCCACCAGTGATTTTCTCCCCGGAACAGCAGAGACCCAGTACTTC
-	-	TRBV7-2	TRBJ2-3	CASSLLLRALADTQYF	TGTGCCAGCAGCCTCCTTTTGCGGGCGCTTGCAGATACGCAGTATTTT
-	TRBD1	TRBV5-5	TRBJ1-1	CASSLDRVIEAFF	TGTGCCAGCAGCCTGGACAGGGTGATTGAAGCTTTCTTT
few	-	TRBV20-1	TRBJ2-5	CSAQDRRETQYF	TGCAGTGCACAAGACAGGAGGGAGACCCAGTACTTC
few	-	TRBV2	TRBJ1-6	CASSGLGPKNSPLHF	TGTGCCAGCAGTGGGTTGGGCCCAAAAAACTCACCCCTCCATTTT